The present T cell receptor beta chain was sequenced within a study of OX40 agonist ivuxolimab in advanced cancers. Notes on the study in general: Averaging showed that CD8+ T cells had more expanded clones than CD4+ did.

Individuals having autoimmune disease history or systemic immunosuppression were not enrolled. V shed 1 base, J shed 6 bases, and the junction held 11 bases outside the gene matches. The CDR3 contains 17 residues. Germline V gene data show CDR1 as SGHVS and CDR2 as FQNEAQ. This clone was observed a handful of times. The antigen remains unidentified. This table comes from immunoSEQ multiplex PCR, and its TCRdb copy is limited to in-frame clones, with some not included. The sample shows some 60,000 clones, roughly 86% of them seen only once. The genes are TRBV7-8 and TRBJ1-5, with 8 bases identical to TRBD1. Sequencing used CD4+ or CD8+ T cells sorted from blood, obtained in a trial of the OX40 agonist ivuxolimab. This TCR was sampled from an adult with an advanced solid tumor such as melanoma, head and neck, liver or kidney cancer. The CDR3 reads CASSLGYRGGLGQPQHF. CDR3 coding DNA: TGTGCCAGCAGCTTAGGGTACAGGGGGGGTTTAGGTCAGCCCCAGCATTTT.